This T cell receptor (beta chain) was identified during a study of blood T cell repertoires in COVID-19. Sequencing was performed with immunoSEQ multiplex PCR; in TCRdb, only in-frame clones are kept and a portion is missing. The data hold 45,000 to 60,000 clones, with approximately 80% observed a single time. Germline CDR1 and CDR2: SGHRS and YFSETQ. Trimming took 1 base from V and 4 from J, leaving 18 bases between them. There are 16 residues in the CDR3. This clone was observed a few times. J is TRBJ2-7 and V is TRBV5-1; weak D call: TRBD2 (5 bases). Sequencing input: peripheral blood. This TCR was recovered from a woman older than 75 with acute or convalescent COVID-19. In DNA, the CDR3 is TGCGCCAGCAGCTTGCTGGCTAGCCCTACATCTTACGAGCAGTACTTC. This translates into CASSLLASPTSYEQYF.